A selection of T cell receptor beta chains follows, all from one sample in a study of T cell responses to AZD1222 COVID-19 vaccine. Sequenced by immunoSEQ multiplex PCR; TCRdb stores in-frame clones only, minus some. The sample holds over 110,000 clones, roughly 92% seen once. The sequenced sample was peripheral blood, obtained 28 days after the second AZD1222 dose. These receptors were collected from an adult who received the AZD1222 COVID-19 vaccine. The CDR3 runs from the conserved cysteine through the conserved F or W. The D gene is left open where the match is weak. Clone size is not always given. Where it is, it says once, few, many or a class for expanded clones.

j_gene,v_gene,d_gene,abundance,CDR3nt,CDR3aa
TRBJ1-4,TRBV3-1/TRBV3-2,-,-,TGTGCCAGCAGCCAAACAGACTCGGGGAAACTGTTTTTT,CASSQTDSGKLFF
TRBJ1-2,TRBV4-1,-,once,TGCGCCAGCAGCCAAGGGGAGGGCTACACCTTC,CASSQGEGYTF
TRBJ1-5,TRBV27,-,-,TGTGCCAGCAGTTTTTATAGCAATCAGCCCCAGCATTTT,CASSFYSNQPQHF
TRBJ1-3,TRBV20-1,TRBD1,-,TGCAGTGCTAGTGACCCCCGGACAGGGGGCTATGGAAACACCATATATTTT,CSASDPRTGGYGNTIYF
TRBJ1-1,TRBV2,-,-,TGTGCCAGCAGTCCTCGGAGCGCAGGGCAGAACACTGAAGCTTTCTTT,CASSPRSAGQNTEAFF
TRBJ1-1,TRBV30,-,-,TGTGCCTGGAGCCAAGGAATTGAAGCTTTCTTT,CAWSQGIEAFF
TRBJ2-3,TRBV11-2,-,-,TGTGCCAGCAGCTTAGAAGGCAGATTCACAGATACGCAGTATTTT,CASSLEGRFTDTQYF
TRBJ1-2,TRBV5-1,-,-,TGCGCCAGCAGCCCAGACATAGGCGGATCCTATGGCTACACCTTC,CASSPDIGGSYGYTF
TRBJ1-2,TRBV19,TRBD1,-,TGTGCCAGTAGTGACCCTAGGACAGGGTACGGCTACACCTTC,CASSDPRTGYGYTF
TRBJ1-1,TRBV6-5,-,-,TGTGCCAGCATGATGGGGTTGGAACCGGAAGCTTTCTTT,CASMMGLEPEAFF
TRBJ2-1,TRBV3-1/TRBV3-2,TRBD1,-,TGTGCCAGCAAGGAAGGGGGCGAAATCGAGCAGTTCTTC,CASKEGGEIEQFF
TRBJ1-1,TRBV18,-,once,TGTGCCAGCTCACCACCCGGTCGGGGGAACACTGAAGCTTTCTTT,CASSPPGRGNTEAFF
TRBJ2-7,TRBV7-2,-,-,TGTGCCAGCAGCTTATCCCGACGGGGGGCGAACTACGAGCAGTACTTC,CASSLSRRGANYEQYF
TRBJ1-1,TRBV4-1,TRBD1,-,TGCGCCAGCGCAGGGGGGAACACTGAAGCTTTCTTT,CASAGGNTEAFF
TRBJ1-2,TRBV30,-,-,TGTGCCCTCGGATGGACACCATATGGCTACACCTTC,CALGWTPYGYTF
TRBJ2-1,TRBV27,TRBD1,-,TGTGCCAGCAGTTTTTTGGACAGGGCCGGTGAGCAGTTCTTC,CASSFLDRAGEQFF
TRBJ2-7,TRBV6-6,TRBD2,-,TGTGCCAGCAGTAGCGGGGGTCTCGGAAGAGAGCAGTACTTC,CASSSGGLGREQYF
TRBJ1-1,TRBV14,-,-,TGTGCCAGCAGCCGAGGCACCCGGACGAGCGGGACTGAAGCTTTCTTT,CASSRGTRTSGTEAFF
TRBJ1-1,TRBV19,TRBD1,-,TGTGCCAGTAGAAGGGGTGGGACAGGGGCGAACACTGAAGCTTTCTTT,CASRRGGTGANTEAFF
TRBJ1-1,TRBV6-5,-,-,TGTGCCAGCTTCGTCGGCACTGAAGCTTTCTTT,CASFVGTEAFF